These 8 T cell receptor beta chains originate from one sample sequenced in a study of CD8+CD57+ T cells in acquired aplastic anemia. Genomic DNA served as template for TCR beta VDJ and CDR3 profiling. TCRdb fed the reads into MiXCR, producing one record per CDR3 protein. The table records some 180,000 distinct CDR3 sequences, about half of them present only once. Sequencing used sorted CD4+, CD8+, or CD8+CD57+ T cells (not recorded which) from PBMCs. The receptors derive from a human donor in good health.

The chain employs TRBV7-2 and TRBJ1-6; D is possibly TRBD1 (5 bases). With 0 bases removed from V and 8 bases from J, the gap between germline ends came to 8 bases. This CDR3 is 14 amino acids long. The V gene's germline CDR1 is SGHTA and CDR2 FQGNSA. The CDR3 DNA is TGTGCCAGCAGCTTAGCAGGGGAGGATTCACCCCTCCACTTT. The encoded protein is CASSLAGEDSPLHF.

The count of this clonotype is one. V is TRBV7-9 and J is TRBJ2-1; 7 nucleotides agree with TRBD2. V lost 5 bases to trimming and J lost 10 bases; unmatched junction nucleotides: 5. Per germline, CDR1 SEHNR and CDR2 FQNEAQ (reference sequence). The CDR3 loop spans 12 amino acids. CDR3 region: CASSRSSGEQFF. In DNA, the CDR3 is TGTGCCAGCAGCCGCTCTAGCGGCGAGCAGTTCTTC. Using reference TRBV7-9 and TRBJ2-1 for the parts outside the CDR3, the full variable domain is DTGVSQNPRHKITKRGQNVTFRCDPISEHNRLYWYRQTLGQGPEFLTYFQNEAQLEKSRLLSDRFSAERPKGSFSTLEIQRTEQGDSAMYLCASSRSSGEQFFGPGTRLTVL.

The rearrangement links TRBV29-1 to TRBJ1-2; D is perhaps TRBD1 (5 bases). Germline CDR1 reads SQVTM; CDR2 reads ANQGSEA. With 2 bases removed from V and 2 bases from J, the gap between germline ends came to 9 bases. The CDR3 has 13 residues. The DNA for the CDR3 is TGCAGCGTTGAACAGGGTGGGAACTATGGCTACACCTTC. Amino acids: CSVEQGGNYGYTF.

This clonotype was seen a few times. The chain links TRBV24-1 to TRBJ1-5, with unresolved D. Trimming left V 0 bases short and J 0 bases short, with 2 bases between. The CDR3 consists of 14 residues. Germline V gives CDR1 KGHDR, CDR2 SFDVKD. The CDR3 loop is CATSDLDSNQPQHF. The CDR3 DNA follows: TGTGCCACCAGTGATTTGGATAGCAATCAGCCCCAGCATTTT.

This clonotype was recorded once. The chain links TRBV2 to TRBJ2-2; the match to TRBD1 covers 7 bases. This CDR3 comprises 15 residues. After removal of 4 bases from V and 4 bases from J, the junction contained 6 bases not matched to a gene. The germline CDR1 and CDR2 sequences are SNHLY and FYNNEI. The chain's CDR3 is CASSVNRGGTGELFF. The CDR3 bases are TGTGCCAGCAGTGTTAACAGGGGCGGCACCGGGGAGCTGTTTTTT. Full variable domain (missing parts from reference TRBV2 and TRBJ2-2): EPEVTQTPSHQVTQMGQEVILRCVPISNHLYFYWYRQILGQKVEFLVSFYNNEISEKSEIFDDQFSVERPDGSNFTLKIRSTKLEDSAMYFCASSVNRGGTGELFFGEGSRLTVL.

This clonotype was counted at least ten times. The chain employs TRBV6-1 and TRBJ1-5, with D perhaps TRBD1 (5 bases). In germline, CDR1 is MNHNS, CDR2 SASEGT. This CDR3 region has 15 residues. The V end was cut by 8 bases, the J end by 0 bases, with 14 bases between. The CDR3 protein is CASGPQEYSNQPQHF. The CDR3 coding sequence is TGTGCCAGCGGTCCACAGGAGTATAGCAATCAGCCCCAGCATTTT.

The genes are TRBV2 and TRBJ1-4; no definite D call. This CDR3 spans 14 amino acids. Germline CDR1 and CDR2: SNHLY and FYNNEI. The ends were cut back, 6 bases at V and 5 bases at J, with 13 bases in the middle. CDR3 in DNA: TGTGCCAGCAGCTCTGCGAGCATGAATGAAAAACTGTTTTTT. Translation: CASSSASMNEKLFF.

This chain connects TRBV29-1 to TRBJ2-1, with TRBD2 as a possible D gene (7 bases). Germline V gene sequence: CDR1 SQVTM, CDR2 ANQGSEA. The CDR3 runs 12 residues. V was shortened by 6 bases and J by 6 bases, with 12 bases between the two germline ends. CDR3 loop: CSVQGGGNEQFF. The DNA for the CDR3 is TGCAGCGTACAGGGAGGGGGCAATGAGCAGTTCTTC.